A selection of T cell receptor beta chains follows, all from one sample in a study of cytomegalovirus exposure and HLA in healthy donors. Clones were read by immunoSEQ multiplex PCR, and TCRdb kept only the in-frame ones, dropping some. The table records hundreds of thousands of clones, approximately 90% of them present only once. The material sequenced was PBMCs. The receptors here all came from a young woman in good health and CMV-seronegative. Both conserved end residues are part of each CDR3. A D gene is named only where the DNA matches it firmly. Clone size is given for some rows only: seen once, a few or many times, or a class if the clone is expanded.

v_gene: TRBV2
j_gene: TRBJ2-7
d_gene: TRBD2
abundance: once
CDR3nt: TGTGCCAGCAGTGGTAGCGGGGGGGCCTACGAGCAGTACTTC
CDR3aa: CASSGSGGAYEQYF

v_gene: TRBV4-1
j_gene: TRBJ2-3
d_gene: NA
abundance: NA
CDR3nt: TGCGCCAGCAGCCAAGACGGGGGGCGCACAGATACGCAGTATTTT
CDR3aa: CASSQDGGRTDTQYF

v_gene: TRBV28
j_gene: TRBJ2-7
d_gene: TRBD1
abundance: NA
CDR3nt: TGTGCCAGCAGTTTCCCCGGGACAGGGTGGGACGAGCAGTACTTC
CDR3aa: CASSFPGTGWDEQYF

v_gene: TRBV2
j_gene: TRBJ2-2
d_gene: NA
abundance: NA
CDR3nt: TGTGCCAGCAGCTATACTCCCGAGGAGCTGTTTTTT
CDR3aa: CASSYTPEELFF

v_gene: TRBV5-1
j_gene: TRBJ2-7
d_gene: NA
abundance: NA
CDR3nt: TGCGCCAGCAGCCCTGCTAGCGCCGAGCAGTACTTC
CDR3aa: CASSPASAEQYF

v_gene: TRBV19
j_gene: TRBJ2-1
d_gene: NA
abundance: NA
CDR3nt: TGTGCCAGTGGACTGGCGGGGCCTTCAATTAGGCAGTTCTTC
CDR3aa: CASGLAGPSIRQFF

v_gene: TRBV7-7
j_gene: TRBJ2-7
d_gene: NA
abundance: NA
CDR3nt: TGTGCTAGCAGCTTAAATTTCGGGGTTTCTTACGAGCAGTACTTC
CDR3aa: CASSLNFGVSYEQYF

v_gene: TRBV19
j_gene: TRBJ2-3
d_gene: TRBD2
abundance: NA
CDR3nt: TGTGCCAGTAGTATAGCCCGGACTAGCGGTGGGAGGGATACGCAGTATTTT
CDR3aa: CASSIARTSGGRDTQYF

v_gene: TRBV7-3
j_gene: TRBJ2-3
d_gene: TRBD2
abundance: NA
CDR3nt: TGTGCCAGCAGCTCGATCCACCGGGTAGCGGGGGGCCGGGATACGCAGTATTTT
CDR3aa: CASSSIHRVAGGRDTQYF

v_gene: TRBV18
j_gene: TRBJ2-7
d_gene: NA
abundance: few
CDR3nt: TGTGCCAGCTCACCTAATTCGGCCCCGGGTGAGCAGTACTTC
CDR3aa: CASSPNSAPGEQYF

v_gene: TRBV7-9
j_gene: TRBJ2-7
d_gene: NA
abundance: NA
CDR3nt: TGTGCCAGCAGCTTCGGTGGCGGGGGCGCTCAAAGGTCTTACGAGCAGTACTTC
CDR3aa: CASSFGGGGAQRSYEQYF

v_gene: TRBV10-2
j_gene: TRBJ2-7
d_gene: TRBD1
abundance: NA
CDR3nt: TGCGCCAGCAGTGATCCAGGGGGCTACGAGCAGTACTTC
CDR3aa: CASSDPGGYEQYF

v_gene: TRBV9
j_gene: TRBJ2-7
d_gene: NA
abundance: NA
CDR3nt: TGTGCCAGCAGCGCCTCCGAGGGCCTGGGCGAGCAGTACTTC
CDR3aa: CASSASEGLGEQYF

v_gene: TRBV4-1
j_gene: TRBJ1-5
d_gene: TRBD1
abundance: NA
CDR3nt: TGCGCCAGCAGTCAGGCCACAAAAGAACAGGGGGCTGGGCAGCCCCAGCATTTT
CDR3aa: CASSQATKEQGAGQPQHF

v_gene: TRBV9
j_gene: TRBJ2-1
d_gene: NA
abundance: NA
CDR3nt: TGTGCCAGCAGCCCTCCCCGGGGGAGATACAATGAGCAGTTCTTC
CDR3aa: CASSPPRGRYNEQFF

v_gene: TRBV9
j_gene: TRBJ2-2
d_gene: NA
abundance: NA
CDR3nt: TGTGCCAGCAGCCCAGAGAACACCGGGGAGCTGTTTTTT
CDR3aa: CASSPENTGELFF

v_gene: TRBV9
j_gene: TRBJ2-5
d_gene: NA
abundance: NA
CDR3nt: TGTGCCAGCAGCGTAGGGCTGATCCAAGAGACCCAGTACTTC
CDR3aa: CASSVGLIQETQYF

v_gene: TRBV7-9
j_gene: TRBJ2-3
d_gene: NA
abundance: NA
CDR3nt: TGTGCCAGCAGCTTGAGGGATAGCACAGATACGCAGTATTTT
CDR3aa: CASSLRDSTDTQYF

v_gene: TRBV27
j_gene: TRBJ2-4
d_gene: TRBD1
abundance: NA
CDR3nt: TGTGCCAGCAGTTTTGTGGGGACAGGGTGGAAAAACATTCAGTACTTC
CDR3aa: CASSFVGTGWKNIQYF

v_gene: TRBV27
j_gene: TRBJ1-5
d_gene: NA
abundance: NA
CDR3nt: TGTGCCAGCAGTTCGACAGGAGGCAATCAGCCCCAGCATTTT
CDR3aa: CASSSTGGNQPQHF

v_gene: TRBV5-4
j_gene: TRBJ2-6
d_gene: NA
abundance: NA
CDR3nt: TGTGCCAGCAGCTTCATCTCTGGGGCCAACGTCCTGACTTTC
CDR3aa: CASSFISGANVLTF

v_gene: TRBV13
j_gene: TRBJ1-2
d_gene: TRBD1
abundance: NA
CDR3nt: TGTGCCAGCAGCTCACAGGGGGAAGAATACTATGGCTACACCTTC
CDR3aa: CASSSQGEEYYGYTF

v_gene: TRBV2
j_gene: TRBJ2-7
d_gene: NA
abundance: NA
CDR3nt: TGTGCCGGCAGAGGACAACTCTACGAGCAGTACTTC
CDR3aa: CAGRGQLYEQYF

v_gene: TRBV11-2
j_gene: TRBJ2-5
d_gene: TRBD1
abundance: NA
CDR3nt: TGTGCCAGCAGCTTAGTGTTGGGACAGGGACGAGAGACCCAGTACTTC
CDR3aa: CASSLVLGQGRETQYF

v_gene: TRBV7-2
j_gene: TRBJ1-5
d_gene: TRBD1
abundance: NA
CDR3nt: TGTGCCAGCAGCTTAGGGGGACAGGGGGCTCGGCAGCCCCAGCATTTT
CDR3aa: CASSLGGQGARQPQHF

v_gene: TRBV7-9
j_gene: TRBJ2-1
d_gene: TRBD2
abundance: NA
CDR3nt: TGTGCCAGCAGCTTAGCGCTAAGCCAGACTAGCGGGGGAAACAATGAGCAGTTCTTC
CDR3aa: CASSLALSQTSGGNNEQFF

v_gene: TRBV4-1
j_gene: TRBJ1-2
d_gene: NA
abundance: NA
CDR3nt: TGCGCCAGCAGCCACGTCAGACTCGGACAGCCGGGTTATGGCTACACCTTC
CDR3aa: CASSHVRLGQPGYGYTF

v_gene: TRBV19
j_gene: TRBJ1-2
d_gene: NA
abundance: NA
CDR3nt: TGTGCCAGTAGTAAGGAGGGAATCTATGGCTACACCTTC
CDR3aa: CASSKEGIYGYTF

v_gene: TRBV2
j_gene: TRBJ1-3
d_gene: NA
abundance: NA
CDR3nt: TGTGCCAGCAGTCCTGCCGGGGACAGAAACACCATATATTTT
CDR3aa: CASSPAGDRNTIYF

v_gene: TRBV28
j_gene: TRBJ1-2
d_gene: TRBD1
abundance: few
CDR3nt: TGTGCCAGCAGTCTTGGACAGGGGTATGGCTACACCTTC
CDR3aa: CASSLGQGYGYTF

v_gene: TRBV15
j_gene: TRBJ2-5
d_gene: NA
abundance: NA
CDR3nt: TGTGCCACAACCCCAGGGACAAAAAACCAAGAGACCCAGTACTTC
CDR3aa: CATTPGTKNQETQYF

v_gene: TRBV19
j_gene: TRBJ1-2
d_gene: TRBD1
abundance: NA
CDR3nt: TGTGCCAGTAGTCCCTACCTGGGGACAGAAGTCTATGGCTACACCTTC
CDR3aa: CASSPYLGTEVYGYTF

v_gene: TRBV2
j_gene: TRBJ1-5
d_gene: TRBD1
abundance: NA
CDR3nt: TGTGCCACTACAGGGGGGGGTCAGCCCCAGCATTTT
CDR3aa: CATTGGGQPQHF

v_gene: TRBV11-2
j_gene: TRBJ2-1
d_gene: TRBD1
abundance: NA
CDR3nt: TGTGCCAGCATTGGCGTGACAGGGAGCTCCTACAATGAGCAGTTCTTC
CDR3aa: CASIGVTGSSYNEQFF

v_gene: TRBV5-4
j_gene: TRBJ2-1
d_gene: TRBD1
abundance: NA
CDR3nt: TGTGCCAGCAGCGCAAGACAGGGAATCAATGAGCAGTTCTTC
CDR3aa: CASSARQGINEQFF

v_gene: TRBV7-9
j_gene: TRBJ1-2
d_gene: NA
abundance: NA
CDR3nt: TGTTCCAGCAGCCCCTCCGGGGGGTCAGCTAACTATGGCTACACCTTC
CDR3aa: CSSSPSGGSANYGYTF

v_gene: TRBV27
j_gene: TRBJ2-2
d_gene: TRBD2
abundance: NA
CDR3nt: TGTGCCAGCAGCCTCGGGACTAGCGACCTCAGACGGGAGCTGTTTTTT
CDR3aa: CASSLGTSDLRRELFF

v_gene: TRBV5-4
j_gene: TRBJ2-5
d_gene: TRBD1
abundance: NA
CDR3nt: TGTGCCAGCAGCCTGGACAGGTTAGAGACCCAGTACTTC
CDR3aa: CASSLDRLETQYF

v_gene: TRBV13
j_gene: TRBJ2-1
d_gene: TRBD2
abundance: NA
CDR3nt: TGTGCCAGCAGCGGACCTTCTGGCGGGGGGCTCTCCTCCTACAATGAGCAGTTCTTC
CDR3aa: CASSGPSGGGLSSYNEQFF

v_gene: TRBV5-4
j_gene: TRBJ2-7
d_gene: NA
abundance: NA
CDR3nt: TGTGCCAATACGATCATCCGACACTACGAGCAGTACTTC
CDR3aa: CANTIIRHYEQYF

v_gene: TRBV10-2
j_gene: TRBJ2-7
d_gene: TRBD1
abundance: once
CDR3nt: TGCGCCAGCATATTAGACAGGGGCTACGAGCAGTACTTC
CDR3aa: CASILDRGYEQYF

v_gene: TRBV7-7
j_gene: TRBJ2-7
d_gene: NA
abundance: NA
CDR3nt: TGTGCTAGCAGCTTAGGGGCAGGGGATTCCTACGAGCAGTACTTC
CDR3aa: CASSLGAGDSYEQYF

v_gene: TRBV7-6
j_gene: TRBJ2-7
d_gene: TRBD1
abundance: NA
CDR3nt: TGTGCCAGCAGTGTCGGGACAGGGGGCCCCTACGAGCAGTACTTC
CDR3aa: CASSVGTGGPYEQYF

v_gene: TRBV7-9
j_gene: TRBJ1-2
d_gene: NA
abundance: NA
CDR3nt: TGTTCCAGCAGCTTAATACGAGTCTATGGCTACACCTTC
CDR3aa: CSSSLIRVYGYTF

v_gene: TRBV6-5
j_gene: TRBJ1-2
d_gene: NA
abundance: NA
CDR3nt: TGTGCCAGCAGTGAGGCTCCAACAGGGTTTGGCTACACCTTC
CDR3aa: CASSEAPTGFGYTF

v_gene: TRBV30
j_gene: TRBJ1-6
d_gene: TRBD1
abundance: NA
CDR3nt: TGTGCCTGGAGAGTGGGACAGGATAATTCACCCCTCCACTTT
CDR3aa: CAWRVGQDNSPLHF

v_gene: TRBV18
j_gene: TRBJ1-1
d_gene: NA
abundance: NA
CDR3nt: TGTGCCAGCTCACCAACAGAAAAGAACACTGAAGCTTTCTTT
CDR3aa: CASSPTEKNTEAFF

v_gene: TRBV18
j_gene: TRBJ1-4
d_gene: TRBD1
abundance: once
CDR3nt: TGTGCCATCTACCCTCCGGGGGACAGCTACGAAAGGCTCCTTAATGAAAAACTGTTTTTT
CDR3aa: CAIYPPGDSYERLLNEKLFF

v_gene: TRBV4-1
j_gene: TRBJ1-2
d_gene: TRBD1
abundance: NA
CDR3nt: TGCGCCAGCAGCCAGGGACAGGGATTGGGGTATGGCTACACCTTC
CDR3aa: CASSQGQGLGYGYTF

v_gene: TRBV27
j_gene: TRBJ1-5
d_gene: NA
abundance: NA
CDR3nt: TGTGCCAGCAGTTTATCGGAGGATCAGCCCCAGCATTTT
CDR3aa: CASSLSEDQPQHF